This passage covers 30 T cell receptor beta chains from one sample sequenced in a study of patients and donors after allogeneic stem cell transplantation. In TCRdb, the RT-PCR reads were re-called with MiXCR into one record per CDR3 protein. The sample shows hundreds of thousands of distinct CDR3 sequences, approximately 16% of them seen only once. Sequenced material: blood, either unsorted or a sorted T cell fraction (not recorded which). Every receptor here comes from a human donor who was either an allogeneic HSCT recipient or a stem cell or donor lymphocyte infusion donor (not recorded which). It is not recorded whose cells these are; they may come from a transplant donor.

This clonotype was detected only a few times. The rearrangement links TRBV20-1 to TRBJ2-5; 10 bases map to TRBD2. V gave up 6 bases and J gave up 5 bases; unmatched junction bases: 12. The CDR3 extends over 15 amino acids. Germline CDR1 reads DFQATT; CDR2 reads SNEGSKA (reference sequence). The CDR3 DNA reads TGCAGTGCCCAGCGGAGCGGGGGGGCCAGGGAGACCCAGTACTTC. Translation: CSAQRSGGARETQYF.

Only a few counts were recorded for this clonotype. The chain recombines TRBV13 with TRBJ1-3; D gene unclear. Trimming stripped 5 bases from V and 4 bases from J, with 18 bases between. The CDR3 has 16 amino acids. Germline CDR1 is PRHDT and CDR2 is FYEKMQ (reference sequence). The CDR3 loop reads CASSEVGLSLGNTIYF. The CDR3 nucleotides are TGTGCCAGCAGCGAGGTTGGTCTCTCTCTGGGAAACACCATATATTTT.

This clonotype was seen more than once but under ten times. The V call is TRBV6-5, the J call TRBJ1-6; a weak D match, TRBD1 (5 bases). The CDR3 has 17 amino acids. The germline CDR1 and CDR2 sequences are MNHEY and SVGAGI. The ends were cut back, 2 bases at V and 6 bases at J, with 17 bases in the middle. The CDR3 sequence: CASSYRIGAELNSPLHF. Written as DNA, the CDR3 is TGTGCCAGCAGTTACCGAATTGGGGCAGAACTTAATTCACCCCTCCACTTT.

Concerning this clonotype itself: The CDR3 carries no conserved terminal phenylalanine or tryptophan, so it likely arises from a read error. The chain couples TRBV20-1 to TRBJ2-1; tentatively, D is TRBD1 or TRBD2 (5 bases each). This CDR3 is 15 amino acids long. Looked up from germline, CDR1 is DFQATT and CDR2 is SNEGSKA (reference sequence). The V end lost 2 bases, the J end lost 3 bases, and 14 bases lay between the germline ends. The CDR3 DNA follows: TGCAGTGCTAGACCGGGACGGAATCGCTACAATGAGCAGTTCCTC. Its protein is CSARPGRNRYNEQFL.

This rearrangement joins TRBV12-3 or TRBV12-4 to TRBJ1-5, with 7 bases lining up with TRBD1. CDR3 length: 15 amino acids. The V gene end was trimmed by 1 base and the J gene end by 4 bases; junction bases not matched to a gene: 4. In nucleotides, the CDR3 is TGTGCCAGCAGTTTAGACGGGACAGCTAATCAGCCCCAGCATTTT. Translating gives CASSLDGTANQPQHF.

This clonotype was recorded many times. The gene calls are TRBV6-2 or TRBV6-3 and TRBJ2-7, with D possibly TRBD1 on 5 matching bases. The CDR3 is made up of 11 amino acids. In germline, CDR1 is MNHEY, CDR2 SVGEGT. Trimming left V 5 bases short and J 3 bases short, with 5 bases between. For the CDR3, the DNA is TGTGCCAGCAGTAGGGGCTACGAGCAGTACTTC. This sequence encodes CASSRGYEQYF.

This clonotype was observed a few times. The chain employs TRBV5-1 and TRBJ1-2; a weak D match, TRBD1 (6 bases). The germline gives CDR1 SGHRS, CDR2 YFSETQ. This CDR3 comprises 14 residues. V was trimmed by 1 base and J by 7 bases, leaving 14 bases between them. The CDR3 DNA sequence: TGCGCCAGCAGCTTGTTACACAGGGAAGCTGGCTACACCTTC. Encoded protein: CASSLLHREAGYTF.

There are a few counts of this clonotype. This chain connects TRBV3-1 to TRBJ2-5; 7 bases fit TRBD2. Looked up from germline, CDR1 is LGHDT and CDR2 is YNNKEL (reference sequence). The CDR3 has 16 residues. The junction had 5 bases not matched to a gene; V was cut back by 1 base and J by 0 bases. The CDR3 sequence is CASSQVAGVDQETQYF. Here the CDR3 DNA reads TGTGCCAGCAGCCAAGTCGCGGGAGTAGACCAAGAGACCCAGTACTTC.

This sequence joins TRBV5-1 and TRBJ2-1, with TRBD2 matching 10 bases. V lost 4 bases, J lost 8 bases, and 6 bases stayed unmatched. The germline gives CDR1 SGHRS, CDR2 YFSETQ. The length of the CDR3 is 14 residues. The CDR3 loop is CASSPAGGLDEQFF. The CDR3 DNA follows: TGCGCCAGCAGCCCAGCGGGAGGGCTAGATGAGCAGTTCTTC.

This clonotype was observed at least ten times. This sequence joins TRBV28 and TRBJ2-2; D gene ambiguous. This CDR3 is 13 amino acids long. V lost 5 bases and J lost 6, with 10 bases in between. Per the germline V gene, CDR1 is MDHEN and CDR2 is SYDVKM. Written as DNA, the CDR3 is TGTGCCAGCAGTCCCAGGAGATCCGGGGAGCTGTTTTTT. Its protein is CASSPRRSGELFF.

V and J are TRBV5-1 and TRBJ2-7, with TRBD2 matching over 10 bases. The CDR3 is 16 residues long. Germline trimming cut 0 bases from V and 6 bases from J; bases unmatched to any gene: 9. Germline loops: CDR1 SGHRS, CDR2 YFSETQ. The CDR3 is CASSLVPSSGSFEQYF. CDR3 DNA: TGCGCCAGCAGCTTGGTCCCGTCTAGCGGGAGCTTCGAGCAGTACTTC.

This chain uses TRBV10-2 with TRBJ1-5; the D gene is possibly TRBD1 (5 bases). The ends were cut back, 2 bases at V and 6 bases at J, with 11 bases in the middle. Looked up from germline, CDR1 is WSHSY and CDR2 is SAAADI. The CDR3 has 14 amino acids. The DNA of the CDR3 is TGCGCCAGCAGTGAGAGCAGGGCCTCTCAGCCCCAGCATTTT. Protein: CASSESRASQPQHF.

The table lists this clonotype with many counts. The rearrangement links TRBV5-1 to TRBJ2-3; no definite D call. Germline V gives CDR1 SGHRS, CDR2 YFSETQ. The CDR3 extends over 16 amino acids. V lost 0 bases, J lost 2 bases, and 13 bases lay in between. As DNA, the CDR3 is TGCGCCAGCAGCTTGGCCTCTTACCACCACACAGATACGCAGTATTTT. It translates to CASSLASYHHTDTQYF.

This clonotype was picked up a small number of times. This chain connects TRBV4-1 to TRBJ1-2; no firm D call. This CDR3 region has 14 residues. Germline assignment: CDR1 MGHRA and CDR2 YSYEKL. V lost 0 bases and J lost 3, with 8 bases in between. The CDR3 reads CASSQEEEHYGYTF. CDR3 bases: TGCGCCAGCAGCCAAGAGGAAGAGCACTATGGCTACACCTTC.

The chain recombines TRBV3-1 with TRBJ1-6, with TRBD1 as a possible D gene (5 bases). The CDR3 loop spans 15 amino acids. Germline V gives CDR1 LGHDT, CDR2 YNNKEL (reference sequence). Trimming took off 1 base at V and 7 bases at J, with 11 bases between the two ends. The CDR3 nucleotides are TGTGCCAGCAGCCAAGCGGGGGTAAGGAATTCACCCCTCCACTTT. As protein: CASSQAGVRNSPLHF.

This clonotype was picked up a small number of times. V gene TRBV20-1 combines with J gene TRBJ2-7, with TRBD2 matching 7 bases. The CDR3 covers 14 residues. J gave up 0 bases and V 6 bases, and 8 bases lay outside the gene matches. Germline V gives CDR1 DFQATT, CDR2 SNEGSKA (reference sequence). The CDR3 sequence is CSASGGKSSYEQYF. For the CDR3, the DNA is TGCAGTGCCTCCGGGGGGAAATCCTCCTACGAGCAGTACTTC.

The chain employs TRBV19 and TRBJ2-7; no firm D call. V was cut by 4 bases and J by 3 bases, with 10 bases left in between. The CDR3 length is 13 residues. CDR1 LNHDA and CDR2 SQIVND come from the germline V gene (reference sequence). CDR3 protein: CASSNRLLYEQYF. As DNA, the CDR3 is TGTGCCAGTAGTAACCGGTTACTCTACGAGCAGTACTTC.

In this sample, this clonotype turned up a few times. The chain links TRBV5-1 to TRBJ2-3; 9 nucleotides line up with TRBD2. The V and J ends lost 0 bases and 5 bases, in that order; junction bases with no gene match: 10. Per germline, CDR1 SGHRS and CDR2 YFSETQ. This CDR3 has 17 amino acids. The CDR3 coding sequence is TGCGCCAGCAGCTTGGAACCGCAAGCGGGGGGTGGAGATACGCAGTATTTT. Translated, it gives CASSLEPQAGGGDTQYF.

The chain is built from TRBV4-1 and TRBJ2-5; perhaps TRBD2 as D (5 bases). V was cut by 1 base and J by 6 bases, with 18 bases left in between. CDR1 is MGHRA, CDR2 YSYEKL, per germline. The CDR3 spans 16 residues. The CDR3 nucleotides are TGCGCCAGCAGCCAAGGGGTGGGCCCTCGGAGGAAGACCCAGTACTTC. Its translation: CASSQGVGPRRKTQYF.

This clonotype occurred a few times. This chain uses TRBV20-1 with TRBJ1-5; TRBD1 matches 7 bases. V lost 0 bases and J lost 2; bases outside the gene matches: 7. CDR1 and CDR2 (germline): DFQATT, SNEGSKA (reference sequence). The CDR3 is 16 residues long. The CDR3 is CSAREWRGGGNQPQHF. The DNA of the CDR3 is TGCAGTGCTAGAGAGTGGCGAGGGGGCGGCAATCAGCCCCAGCATTTT.

The genes are TRBV24-1 and TRBJ2-2; 7 bases line up with TRBD2. The germline gives CDR1 KGHDR, CDR2 SFDVKD. This CDR3 has 18 residues. The V gene end was trimmed by 1 base and the J gene end by 5 bases; junction bases not matched to a gene: 12. CDR3 nucleotides: TGTGCCACCAGTGATTTTAGGAGTCTGTTGCGGGGGACCGGGGAGCTGTTTTTT. Translating it yields CATSDFRSLLRGTGELFF.

The sample holds a few counts of this clonotype. The J gene is TRBJ2-2, the V gene TRBV9; D perhaps matches TRBD2 (6 bases). CDR1 SGDLS and CDR2 YYNGEE come from the germline V gene. V lost 3 bases and J lost 6, with 9 bases in between. The CDR3 has 13 residues. The CDR3: CASSESGPGELFF. The CDR3 DNA sequence: TGTGCCAGCAGCGAGAGCGGGCCCGGGGAGCTGTTTTTT.

The J gene is TRBJ1-1, the V gene TRBV24-1, with D maybe TRBD1 (6 bases). Germline V lookup: CDR1 KGHDR, CDR2 SFDVKD. The length of the CDR3 is 13 residues. Trimming shortened V by 9 bases and J by 10 bases, and 20 bases separated the two germline ends. The CDR3 here is CATVTGTPSRAFF. Written as DNA, the CDR3 is TGTGCCACCGTCACCGGGACACCTAGTCGAGCTTTCTTT.

This clonotype was counted only a few times. The gene calls are TRBV24-1 and TRBJ2-1; 10 nucleotides align to TRBD1. Germline CDR1 KGHDR, CDR2 SFDVKD. With 5 bases clipped from V and 8 bases from J, the junction kept 11 bases outside the gene matches. CDR3 length: 16 amino acids. The CDR3 nucleotides read TGTGCCACCAGTGCCCCGGGACAGGGGTGGGGGGATGAGCAGTTCTTC. Amino acid sequence: CATSAPGQGWGDEQFF.

The chain carries TRBV4-3 and TRBJ1-2; 7 bases are a match to TRBD1. This CDR3 contains 15 residues. CDR1 is LGHNA and CDR2 is YSLEER in the germline V gene. V dropped 0 bases and J dropped 3; count of bases not matched to a gene: 4. As DNA, the CDR3 is TGCGCCAGCAGCCAAGAGGCCAGGGGGGACTATGGCTACACCTTC. Residues: CASSQEARGDYGYTF.

This clonotype was detected many times. J is TRBJ2-2 and V is TRBV11-1; 9 nucleotides line up with TRBD1. Germline values: CDR1 SGHAT, CDR2 FQDESV (reference sequence). Germline trimming cut 2 bases from V and 7 bases from J; bases unmatched to any gene: 5. The CDR3 covers 15 residues. The CDR3 DNA is TGTGCCAGCAGCTTAAACAGGGGGCATGGCGGGGAGCTGTTTTTT. It codes for CASSLNRGHGGELFF.

The chain combines TRBV12-3 or TRBV12-4 with TRBJ1-5; D remains unclear. The CDR3 runs 13 residues. V dropped 4 bases and J dropped 8 bases, with 12 bases sitting between them. The DNA for the CDR3 is TGTGCCAGCAGTTCCCCCTTGTTGGAGCCCCAGCATTTT. Amino acid sequence: CASSSPLLEPQHF.

In its sample, this clonotype was seen a few times. The V gene is TRBV7-9, the J gene TRBJ2-3, with D perhaps TRBD1 (7 bases). The CDR3 runs 16 residues. The V end was cut by 2 bases, the J end by 4 bases, with 16 bases between. Germline loops: CDR1 SEHNR, CDR2 FQNEAQ (reference sequence). The CDR3, as DNA: TGTGCCAGCAGCTTACTTCGGCCAGGGGGGTCAGATACGCAGTATTTT. It specifies CASSLLRPGGSDTQYF. The entire variable domain, with the rest obtained from reference TRBV7-9 and TRBJ2-3, is as follows: DTGVSQNPRHKITKRGQNVTFRCDPISEHNRLYWYRQTLGQGPEFLTYFQNEAQLEKSRLLSDRFSAERPKGSFSTLEIQRTEQGDSAMYLCASSLLRPGGSDTQYFGPGTRLTVL.

This clonotype was counted a few times. CDR3 DNA: TGTGCCAGCTCACCAAACAGGGAAGGGGCTGAAGCTTTCTTT. Translating it yields CASSPNREGAEAFF. V and J are TRBV18 and TRBJ1-1; the D gene is possibly TRBD1 (6 bases). V was clipped by 2 bases and J by 6 bases, with 13 bases between them. Germline values: CDR1 KGHSH, CDR2 LQKENI. The CDR3 loop spans 14 amino acids.

This clonotype was picked up many times. The V gene is TRBV4-3, the J gene TRBJ1-5; D is uncertain. CDR3 size: 15 residues. Trimming shortened V by 0 bases and J by 5 bases, and 11 bases separated the two germline ends. Germline lookup yields CDR1 LGHNA and CDR2 YSLEER. This CDR3 is CASSQDASGYQPQHF. The CDR3 DNA follows: TGCGCCAGCAGCCAAGACGCGTCAGGTTATCAGCCCCAGCATTTT.